This note documents a single T cell receptor beta chain sequence. One end of the junction fails to match germline, which may point to a read error. These data originate in a study of tumor-infiltrating lymphocytes in primary liver carcinoma. Study overall: Every patient in the cohort had a primary liver carcinoma. That carcinoma was treated by surgical resection. Enrolled patients were male and female, aged 30 to 69 years.

Germline DNA was extracted alongside blood RNA, which was obtained from unsorted whole blood. They drew 3 to 4 milliliters of peripheral blood before surgery. The template, approximately 500 ng total RNA, yielded TCR beta cDNA made with a constant-region primer. Investigators got TCR beta libraries out of three nested multiplex PCR rounds, done with slightly modified ARM-PCR. The first two PCR rounds used TRBV1-TRBV30 forward primers with a C-beta reverse primer, roughly 10 cycles each. Using its own MiXCR run on the multiplex PCR reads, TCRdb lists one record per CDR3 protein. The table lists 320,000 or so distinct CDR3 sequences, 65% of them singletons. Looked up from germline, CDR1 is SGHRS and CDR2 is YFSETQ. The CDR3 has 14 residues.

Sequencing was done on a sample of peripheral blood. The gene calls are TRBV5-1 and TRBJ1-5; D not resolved. The clonotype originates from a man in his forties with primary liver carcinoma and hepatitis B virus infection. CDR3 bases: TGCGCCAGCAGCTTGGAGGGATTAGGGCAGCCTCAGCATTTT. Its protein is CASSLEGLGQPQHF.